This T cell receptor (beta chain) was sequenced for a study of T cells after yellow fever vaccination. Overall study context: With SMART-Seq v4 Ultra Low Input, the fractions containing low cell numbers were prepared. Study-wide points: Boosting was followed by the reappearance of most primary-vaccination clones (just under 98% CD4, around 90% CD8).

With regard to this clonotype: Its antigen is not identified.

V gave up 1 base and J gave up 4 bases, with 13 bases separating them. The length of the CDR3 is 15 residues. Germline loops: CDR1 SGHTA, CDR2 FQGNSA. A 5'RACE template-switching step, the method used to make TCR cDNA, added a universal primer site and UMIs. Via MiXCR, TCRdb re-called the 5' RACE reads, giving one row per CDR3 protein. This table holds 300,000 to 450,000 distinct CDR3 sequences, about 6.2% found once. The rearrangement joins TRBV7-2 to TRBJ1-2; no firm D call. The source material was PBMCs, sampled 5 days after the yellow fever booster vaccination. This clonotype originated in a man younger than 40 who received the YFV17D yellow fever vaccine. CDR3 loop: CASSLGEAGFYGYTF. The CDR3 DNA sequence: TGTGCCAGCAGCTTAGGGGAGGCGGGGTTCTATGGCTACACCTTC.